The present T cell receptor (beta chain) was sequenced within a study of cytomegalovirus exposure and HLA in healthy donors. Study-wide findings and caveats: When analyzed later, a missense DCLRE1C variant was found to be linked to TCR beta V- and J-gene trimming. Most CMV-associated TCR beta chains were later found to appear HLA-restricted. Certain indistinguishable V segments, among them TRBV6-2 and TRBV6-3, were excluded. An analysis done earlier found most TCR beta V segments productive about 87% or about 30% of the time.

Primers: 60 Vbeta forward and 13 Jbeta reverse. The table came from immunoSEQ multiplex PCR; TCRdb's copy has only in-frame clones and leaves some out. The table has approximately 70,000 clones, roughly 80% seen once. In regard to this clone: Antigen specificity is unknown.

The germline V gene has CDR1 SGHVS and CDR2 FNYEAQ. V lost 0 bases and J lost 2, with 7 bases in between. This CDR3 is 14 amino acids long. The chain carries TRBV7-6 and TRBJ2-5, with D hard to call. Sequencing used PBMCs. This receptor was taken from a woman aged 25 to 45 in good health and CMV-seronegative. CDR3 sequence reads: CASSLAAEQETQYF. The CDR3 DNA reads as TGTGCCAGCAGCTTAGCGGCAGAACAAGAGACCCAGTACTTC.